The 16 T cell receptor beta chains reported below all come from one sample, sequenced in a study of blood T cell repertoires in COVID-19. Clones were sequenced by immunoSEQ multiplex PCR, and TCRdb holds only the in-frame ones, with some missing. This sample carries approximately 35,000 clones, approximately 90% of them seen once, and the ten largest clones take 12%. Sequenced material: peripheral blood. Source of these receptors: a human donor in a cohort sampled during active COVID-19.

The chain carries TRBV7-3 and TRBJ2-5; D possibly corresponds to TRBD1 (6 bases). V was pared by 1 base and J by 5 bases, with 14 bases between. Germline V gene lookup returns CDR1 SGHTA and CDR2 FQGTGA. CDR3 length: 15 residues. CDR3 sequence reads: CASSLNGGQGETQYF. The CDR3 coding sequence is TGTGCCAGCAGCTTAAATGGTGGTCAGGGGGAGACCCAGTACTTC. Full variable domain (outside the CDR3, taken from reference TRBV7-3 and TRBJ2-5): GAGVSQTPSNKVTEKGKYVELRCDPISGHTALYWYRQSLGQGPEFLIYFQGTGAADDSGLPNDRFFAVRPEGSVSTLKIQRTERGDSAVYLCASSLNGGQGETQYFGPGTRLLVL.

The chain recombines TRBV7-9 with TRBJ1-5; D ambiguous. Germline CDR1 is SEHNR and CDR2 is FQNEAQ (reference sequence). Trimming stripped 1 base from V and 4 bases from J, with 8 bases between. This CDR3 spans 14 amino acids. CDR3: CASSLGEVNQPQHF. Here the CDR3 DNA reads TGTGCCAGCAGCTTAGGGGAGGTAAATCAGCCCCAGCATTTT.

This chain joins TRBV6-5 and TRBJ2-7; 9 bases map to TRBD1. The CDR3 extends over 13 amino acids. The V and J ends lost 6 bases and 7 bases, in that order; junction bases with no gene match: 7. Germline CDR1 MNHEY, CDR2 SVGAGI. The CDR3 sequence: CASSTGGAGEQYF. The CDR3 DNA reads TGTGCCAGCAGCACAGGGGGCGCGGGGGAGCAGTACTTC.

V is TRBV5-1 and J is TRBJ1-1; 7 bases agree with TRBD1. This CDR3 has 14 residues. Trimming at V came to 0 bases and at J to 4 bases, leaving 3 bases not matched to a gene. CDR1 is SGHRS, CDR2 YFSETQ, per germline. This CDR3 reads CASSLAAGGTEAFF. CDR3 nucleotides: TGCGCCAGCAGCTTGGCAGCAGGGGGCACTGAAGCTTTCTTT.

The chain combines TRBV6-1 with TRBJ2-5; tentative D call: TRBD1 (5 bases). Per germline, CDR1 MNHNS and CDR2 SASEGT. This CDR3 region has 12 residues. V was shortened by 8 bases and J by 1 base, with 8 bases between the two germline ends. The CDR3 DNA reads as TGTGCCAGCGGACAATCCCAAGAGACCCAGTACTTC. This translates into CASGQSQETQYF.

The gene calls are TRBV19 and TRBJ2-2; possibly TRBD1 for D (6 bases). The length of the CDR3 is 12 residues. Germline V gene data show CDR1 as LNHDA and CDR2 as SQIVND (reference sequence). V was pared by 7 bases and J by 6 bases, with 9 bases between. CDR3 nucleotide sequence: TGTGCCAGTACACAGGGTCCCGGGGAGCTGTTTTTT. Protein sequence: CASTQGPGELFF.

V and J are TRBV6-1 and TRBJ1-4; TRBD1 is a possible D gene (6 bases). Looked up from germline, CDR1 is MNHNS and CDR2 is SASEGT. V was clipped by 2 bases and J by 8 bases, with 21 bases between them. The CDR3 is 17 amino acids. For the CDR3, the DNA is TGTGCCAGCAGTGAATCAGCGTGGGGGGGCCGCGAGGAAAAACTGTTTTTT. Amino acid sequence: CASSESAWGGREEKLFF.

In its sample, this clone was seen once. The chain has TRBV3-1 (or the pseudogene TRBV3-2) and TRBJ1-4; D is ambiguous. Germline V gene lookup returns CDR1 LGHDT and CDR2 YNNKEL (reference sequence). There are 14 residues in the CDR3. V was cut by 3 bases and J by 2 bases, with 7 bases left in between. The CDR3: CASSQSLTNEKLFF. CDR3 DNA: TGTGCCAGCAGCCAGAGCCTTACTAATGAAAAACTGTTTTTT.

This clone was counted only a few times. CDR3 nucleotides: TGTGCCAGCAGCCAATGGGTAGGGGGACCCGCGAGCAATCAGCCCCAGCATTTT. It codes for CASSQWVGGPASNQPQHF. This chain joins TRBV7-6 and TRBJ1-5; weak D call: TRBD1 (6 bases). CDR1 SGHVS and CDR2 FNYEAQ come from the germline V gene. The CDR3 sequence is 18 residues long. Trimming removed 5 bases at V and 1 base at J, with 21 bases between.

The chain uses TRBV18 and TRBJ1-5; 8 nucleotides line up with TRBD1. The length of the CDR3 is 14 residues. Unmatched junction bases numbered 6, after V lost 6 bases and J lost 5 bases. The germline CDR1 and CDR2 sequences are KGHSH and LQKENI. The CDR3 DNA reads TGTGCCAGCTCCGGACAGGGAGGTGATCAGCCCCAGCATTTT. This sequence encodes CASSGQGGDQPQHF.

The rearrangement uses TRBV7-2 and TRBJ2-3, with D hard to call. The CDR3 length is 13 residues. Trimming left V 5 bases short and J 4 bases short, with 10 bases between. Germline CDR1 SGHTA, CDR2 FQGNSA. This CDR3 is CASSLTQADTQYF. The CDR3 nucleotides read TGTGCCAGCAGCCTAACCCAAGCAGATACGCAGTATTTT.

The chain combines TRBV11-2 with TRBJ1-1, with TRBD1 matching 7 bases. CDR1 and CDR2 (germline): SGHAT, FQNNGV. The CDR3 sequence is 14 residues long. V lost 5 bases to trimming and J lost 3 bases; unmatched junction nucleotides: 6. In nucleotides, the CDR3 is TGTGCCAGCAGCCACCTCCAGGGGGACACTGAAGCTTTCTTT. Encoded protein: CASSHLQGDTEAFF.

The gene calls are TRBV7-2 and TRBJ2-3, with 11 bases that match TRBD2. The CDR3 is 19 residues long. V dropped 1 base and J dropped 8; count of bases not matched to a gene: 17. Germline V CDR1 and CDR2: SGHTA, FQGNSA. The CDR3 reads CASSLVLDSLAGGAGTQYF. As DNA, the CDR3 is TGTGCCAGCAGCTTAGTCCTAGACTCGCTAGCGGGAGGTGCGGGTACGCAGTATTTT.

V gene TRBV19 combines with J gene TRBJ2-3, with a tentative D call TRBD2 (7 bases). V lost 5 bases, J lost 1 base, and 13 bases lay in between. Germline CDR1 is LNHDA and CDR2 is SQIVND (reference sequence). The CDR3 runs to 15 residues. CDR3 coding DNA: TGTGCCAGTAGTGAAGACGGGGGGCGCACAGATACGCAGTATTTT. This translates into CASSEDGGRTDTQYF.

The rearrangement joins TRBV15 to TRBJ2-5; the D gene is possibly TRBD1 (6 bases). The CDR3 contains 14 residues. The germline V gene has CDR1 LNHNV and CDR2 YYDKDF (reference sequence). The V and J ends lost 0 bases and 4 bases respectively, with 9 bases between them. The CDR3 loop reads CATSRDQGGETQYF. The CDR3 bases are TGTGCCACCAGCAGAGATCAAGGGGGAGAGACCCAGTACTTC.

The chain is built from TRBV15 and TRBJ2-4, with 12 bases identical to TRBD1. V lost 5 bases to trimming and J lost 8 bases; unmatched junction nucleotides: 4. Germline CDR1 and CDR2: LNHNV and YYDKDF (reference sequence). The CDR3 is 14 amino acids. CDR3 nucleotides: TGTGCCACCAGCGGCGGGACAGGGGGCGACATTCAGTACTTC. As protein: CATSGGTGGDIQYF.